The rows below give T cell receptor beta chains drawn from one sample of a study of T cell changes during pregnancy in multiple sclerosis. Here immunoSEQ multiplex PCR was the method, and the copy in TCRdb shows in-frame clones only, minus some. The table has just under 20,000 clones, 89% seen once. Sequencing used CD8+ T cells from peripheral blood mononuclear cells, obtained in the second trimester of pregnancy. These receptors all stem from a female donor in good health, enrolled as a control in a pregnancy study. Both conserved end residues are part of each CDR3.

v_call cdr3_aa
TRBV29-1 CSVEPRESLYNEQFF
TRBV29-1 CSVVGSGYTF
TRBV5-6 CASSPEGDLAYGYTF
TRBV9 CASSGRQGTDTEAFF
TRBV4-2 CASSLTRRNEQFF
TRBV6-5 CASSTGFGTDTQYF
TRBV19 CASSIGTGPAYEQYF
TRBV19 CASSTPLINIPGQPQHF
TRBV11-2 CASSLGTSGYNEQFF
TRBV6-4 CASSDSGGNQPQHF
TRBV15 CATSRLAGGPEEQFF
TRBV5-6 CASRNTRTGGRGGYGYTF
TRBV19 CASTTDYNEQFF
TRBV18 CASSPSDRATDTQYF
TRBV11-2 CASSAGQGGNEQFF
TRBV6-5 CASSYGTSSYNEQFF
TRBV19 CASSIRDRNQPQHF
TRBV13 CATTGQMNTEAFF
TRBV6-5 CASSATGQGATEAFF
TRBV4-1 CASSRGGESYNEQFF
TRBV9 CASSASGRGNEQFF
TRBV19 CASSPLNTEAFF
TRBV13 CASSPVNRTDRDSNQPQHF
TRBV28 CASSPLHVASGANVLTF
TRBV5-5 CASSLDNREETQYF
TRBV5-6 CASSFIAMNTEAFF
TRBV7-9 CASGPGVNTEAFF
TRBV19 CASSIGGRGNTEAFF
TRBV19 CASSIRADSNQPQHF
TRBV14 CASSQDLLAPQETQYF
TRBV11-3 CASGTAEGELFF
TRBV28 CASSRPLAGGPTGELFF
TRBV11-3 CASSLLAGYREQYF
TRBV5-1 CASSLELVYEQYF
TRBV15 CATSAGQGEEETQYF
TRBV5-4 CASSGGGLSSSYNEQFF